The 25 T cell receptor beta chains listed next were all sequenced from one sample in a study of tumor-infiltrating lymphocytes in primary liver carcinoma. A primer in the constant region served to generate TCR beta cDNA from approximately 460 ng of total RNA. Slightly modified ARM-PCR served as the procedure for the TCR beta libraries. These libraries came from three rounds of nested multiplex PCR. Investigators reported that the first two PCR rounds, at around 10 cycles each, used TRBV1-TRBV30 forward primers with a C-beta reverse primer. TCRdb analysed the multiplex PCR reads with MiXCR anew, one entry per CDR3 protein. The table has 330,000 or so distinct CDR3 sequences, less than 65% seen once. It was unsorted whole blood that yielded blood RNA, and germline DNA was also extracted. The specimen sequenced was peripheral blood. These receptors originate from a man aged 35 to 55 with primary liver carcinoma and hepatitis B virus infection.

In its sample, this clonotype was seen once. This may stem from a read error, because a much larger clone lies one nucleotide away. The chain is built from TRBV10-3 and TRBJ2-3; TRBD2 agrees at 7 bases. Losses at the gene ends were 10 bases for V and 7 bases for J; bases not matched to a gene: 11. This CDR3 has 13 amino acids. Germline V gene lookup returns CDR1 ENHRY and CDR2 SYGVKD. CDR3 in DNA: TGTGCCACCTACCCCCGGGAGGCATATACGCAGTATTTT. Protein sequence: CATYPREAYTQYF.

On this clonotype: This may stem from a read error, because a much larger clone lies one nucleotide away. The V call is TRBV6-6, the J call TRBJ2-7; D remains unclear. The CDR3 consists of 13 residues. V was trimmed by 6 bases and J by 6 bases, leaving 15 bases between them. Germline V lookup: CDR1 MNHNY, CDR2 SVGAGI (reference sequence). In DNA, the CDR3 is TGTGCCAGCAGCCCCGGACGAAATTGCGAGCAGTACTTC. Its protein is CASSPGRNCEQYF.

This chain connects TRBV12-3 or TRBV12-4 to TRBJ2-7, with 7 bases identical to TRBD1. CDR3 length equals 14 residues. J gave up 3 bases and V 9 bases, and 11 bases lay outside the gene matches. CDR3 residues: CASSPDRSFYEQYF. The CDR3 bases are TGTGCCAGTAGTCCGGACAGGAGCTTCTACGAGCAGTACTTC.

Notes on this clonotype: This may be a read error: a much more frequent sequence differs by one nucleotide. This chain joins TRBV6-1 and TRBJ2-5; no clear D gene. CDR3 length: 16 residues. Germline CDR1 is MNHNS and CDR2 is SASEGT. The CDR3 coding sequence is TGTGCCAGCAGCGATGGAAGGGTGCCGTACCAAGAGACCCAGCACTTC. Translated, it gives CASSDGRVPYQETQHF.

Points on this clonotype: Sequence at one end of the junction differs from germline and may be a read error. The genes are TRBV11-2 and TRBJ2-3; D might be TRBD2 (6 bases). The CDR3 consists of 14 residues. Germline V gives CDR1 SGHAT, CDR2 FQNNGV. CDR3 sequence (DNA): TGTGCCAGCAGCTTAGAGCCCGGGAGCGATACGGAGTACTTT. Residues: CASSLEPGSDTEYF.

This clonotype was seen once. This may be a read error, as it is one base from a much larger clone. This rearrangement joins TRBV12-3 or TRBV12-4 to TRBJ2-2; no clear D. CDR3 size: 18 residues. CDR3 DNA sequence: TGTGCCGGCAGTTCTACGACTCCACCGTTTGGGAACACCGGGGAGCTGTTTTTT. This translates into CAGSSTTPPFGNTGELFF.

This clonotype came up once. Just one base apart from a much larger clone, this may be a read error. V usage is TRBV5-1 and J usage is TRBJ1-2; D is undetermined. Germline lookup yields CDR1 SGHRS and CDR2 YFSETQ. The CDR3 sequence is 11 residues long. The CDR3 DNA reads TGCTCCAGCAGAGCTAACTATGGCTACACCTTC. Its protein is CSSRANYGYTF.

This sequence joins TRBV28 and TRBJ2-2; no firm D call. The V gene lost 3 bases and the J gene lost 5 bases, with 4 bases spanning the gap. The CDR3 covers 12 residues. In germline, CDR1 is MDHEN, CDR2 SYDVKM. CDR3 sequence reads: CASSLMTGELFF. CDR3 coding DNA: TGTGCCAGCAGTTTGATGACCGGGGAGCTGTTTTTT. Supplemented by reference TRBV28 and TRBJ2-2, the full variable domain reads DVKVTQSSRYLVKRTGEKVFLECVQDMDHENMFWYRQDPGLGLRLIYFSYDVKMKEKGDIPEGYSVSREKKERFSLILESASTNQTSMYLCASSLMTGELFFGEGSRLTVL.

The chain is built from TRBV28 and TRBJ1-1, with D possibly being TRBD1 (5 bases). The V gene's germline CDR1 is MDHEN and CDR2 SYDVKM. This CDR3 has 12 amino acids. V shed 5 bases and J shed 6 bases, with 10 bases lying between them. The CDR3 nucleotides read TGTGCCAGCAGTCGACAGCGCCCTGAAGCTTTCTTT. Protein: CASSRQRPEAFF.

Regarding this clonotype: A read error is possible here, since a much larger clone lies one base away. This rearrangement joins TRBV10-1 to TRBJ2-3; D remains ambiguous. This CDR3 region has 13 residues. CDR1 is WNHNN and CDR2 is SYGVQD in the germline V gene (reference sequence). CDR3 loop: CTSSESIPDTQYF. In nucleotides, the CDR3 is TGCACCAGCAGTGAGTCGATTCCAGATACGCAGTATTTT.

The table lists this clonotype with a few counts. One end of the junction is discordant with germline, which a read error may explain. This chain uses TRBV4-2 with TRBJ2-3; D not certain. This CDR3 region has 13 residues. CDR1 is LGHNA and CDR2 is YNFKEQ in the germline V gene. The CDR3, as DNA: TGTGTCAGCAGCCAAGGTGCCACAGATACGCAGTATTTT. Amino acid sequence: CVSSQGATDTQYF.

This clonotype was counted ten times or more. The chain is built from TRBV10-3 and TRBJ2-7, with 11 bases matching TRBD1. Germline V gene lookup returns CDR1 ENHRY and CDR2 SYGVKD. J was trimmed by 6 bases and V by 6 bases; bases with no gene match: 1. The CDR3 consists of 12 residues. The DNA of the CDR3 is TGTGCCATCAGGGACAGGGGGCGCGAGCAGTACTTC. Encoded protein: CAIRDRGREQYF.

Concerning this clonotype itself: An end of the junction differs from the germline gene, which may be a read error. This chain connects TRBV11-1 to TRBJ2-1; 8 bases match TRBD2. CDR1 SGHAT and CDR2 FQDESV come from the germline V gene (reference sequence). This CDR3 region has 15 residues. CDR3: CVSSNGLAGDSEQFF. The CDR3, as DNA: TGTGTCAGCAGCAACGGACTAGCTGGAGATAGTGAGCAGTTCTTC.

With respect to this clonotype: A read error may be the cause here, since a much bigger clone is one base away. CDR3 nucleotides: TGCGCCAGCAGCCAAGATGGGGGGGGGCCTTCCTATGGCTACACCTTC. It specifies CASSQDGGGPSYGYTF. The chain uses TRBV4-1 and TRBJ1-2, with D perhaps TRBD1 (6 bases). With 0 bases removed from V and 4 bases from J, the gap between germline ends came to 15 bases. The length of the CDR3 is 16 residues. Germline V gene sequence: CDR1 MGHRA, CDR2 YSYEKL.

Comments on this clonotype: The junction differs from germline at one of its ends, possibly a read error. The rearrangement joins TRBV6-1 to TRBJ2-2, with a weak D call TRBD2 (5 bases). This CDR3 region has 17 residues. Germline-derived CDR1 and CDR2 are MNHNS and SASEGT. CDR3 sequence: CASRPRNGWVTTGKLFF. CDR3 sequence (DNA): TGTGCCAGCAGACCAAGGAACGGGTGGGTCACCACCGGGAAGCTGTTTTTT.

This chain joins TRBV4-1 and TRBJ1-4; possibly TRBD1 for D (6 bases). The CDR3 is 15 residues long. Germline CDR1 and CDR2: MGHRA and YSYEKL. V lost 0 bases and J lost 8, with 13 bases in between. The CDR3, as DNA: TGCGCCAGCAGCCAAGAAAACAGGGAGGGGGAAAAACTGTTTTTT. It specifies CASSQENREGEKLFF.

This clonotype was recorded a few times. The chain links TRBV5-1 to TRBJ2-5; D unresolved. Trimming shortened V by 3 bases and J by 5 bases, and 14 bases separated the two germline ends. Looked up from germline, CDR1 is SGHRS and CDR2 is YFSETQ. CDR3 size: 14 residues. The CDR3 spells CASSSPDLTETQYF. CDR3 sequence (DNA): TGCGCCAGCAGCTCCCCTGACCTCACGGAGACCCAGTACTTC.

Points on this clonotype: This may be a read error, as it is one base from a much larger clone. This sequence joins TRBV6-6 and TRBJ2-7; D perhaps matches TRBD2 (6 bases). CDR3 size: 15 residues. Germline V gives CDR1 MNHNY, CDR2 SVGAGI (reference sequence). The V and J ends lost 4 bases and 2 bases respectively, with 15 bases between them. CDR3 loop: CASSSTGSRTYEQYF. In DNA form, the CDR3 reads TGTGCCAGCAGTTCGACCGGGAGTAGGACCTACGAGCAGTACTTC.

Notes on this clonotype: A much more abundant neighbour one base away suggests this may be a read error. The V and J genes are TRBV4-3 and TRBJ1-2; no firm D call. Trimming shortened V by 2 bases and J by 8 bases, and 15 bases separated the two germline ends. The CDR3 spans 14 residues. Germline V lookup: CDR1 LGHNA, CDR2 YSLEER. DNA of the CDR3: TGCGCCAGCAGCCAATATCTAGGGTTGGGGGGCTACACCTTC. Protein product: CASSQYLGLGGYTF.

As regards this clonotype: A much larger clone lies a single base off, so this may be a read error. This chain joins TRBV6-5 and TRBJ2-1; possible D gene TRBD2, 6 bases. Trimming removed 8 bases at V and 6 bases at J, with 8 bases between. The germline V gene has CDR1 MNHEY and CDR2 SVGAGI. The CDR3 covers 11 residues. CDR3 residues: CASGRINEQFF. The CDR3 DNA reads as TGTGCCAGCGGGAGGATCAATGAGCAGTTCTTC.

Notes on this clonotype: An end of the junction differs from the germline gene, which may be a read error. J is TRBJ1-5 and V is TRBV11-2, with TRBD1 as a possible D gene (5 bases). The CDR3 is 15 amino acids. The germline gives CDR1 SGHAT, CDR2 FQNNGV. CDR3 DNA: TGTGCCAGCAGCTTAGAGGGGAGGTGGGACCAGCCCCAGCGTTTT. It yields the protein CASSLEGRWDQPQRF.

On this clonotype itself: Its ends do not fully match the called genes, so a read error is possible. J is TRBJ2-2 and V is TRBV5-6; possible D gene TRBD2, 6 bases. CDR1 is SGHDT and CDR2 is YYEEEE in the germline V gene. The CDR3 is made up of 14 amino acids. The CDR3 loop is CDSSHSGNTGELFF. The CDR3 DNA follows: TGTGACAGCAGCCATAGCGGGAACACCGGGGAGCTGTTTTTT.

In the case of this clonotype: This could be a read error, since a much larger clone is one nucleotide away. The chain is built from TRBV5-4 and TRBJ2-7; D tentatively fits TRBD1 or TRBD2 (5 bases each). V was pared by 4 bases and J by 4 bases, with 21 bases between. The CDR3 contains 16 residues. Germline CDR1 and CDR2: SGHNT and YYREEE (reference sequence). CDR3 bases: TGTGCCAGCAGCAGTGATCTTGGTGGGACGCCTTACGAGCAGTACTTC. Amino acid sequence: CASSSDLGGTPYEQYF.

This clonotype was found once. The rearrangement links TRBV4-1 to TRBJ2-1; 12 bases fit TRBD2. Germline CDR1 reads MGHRA; CDR2 reads YSYEKL. Trimming removed 3 bases from V and 6 bases from J; junction bases left unmatched: 18. This CDR3 comprises 20 residues. Written as DNA, the CDR3 is TGCGCCAGCAGCCAGAGGGACGCTAGCGGGAGGGCCGGCACCTGCAATGAGCAGTTCTTC. This sequence encodes CASSQRDASGRAGTCNEQFF.

This sequence joins TRBV11-2 and TRBJ2-7; D gene unclear. Trimming left V 0 bases short and J 7 bases short, with 16 bases between. There are 15 residues in the CDR3. Germline CDR1 is SGHAT and CDR2 is FQNNGV. The CDR3 DNA reads TGTGCCAGCAGCTTAGAAGGCGCCTTATACCCGGAGCAGTACTTC. This translates into CASSLEGALYPEQYF. Variable domain in full (rest from reference TRBV11-2 and TRBJ2-7): EAGVAQSPRYKIIEKRQSVAFWCNPISGHATLYWYQQILGQGPKLLIQFQNNGVVDDSQLPKDRFSAERLKGVDSTLKIQPAKLEDSAVYLCASSLEGALYPEQYFGPGTRLTVT.